This T cell receptor beta chain is from a study of T cell responses to AZD1222 COVID-19 vaccine. About the research overall: Pooled samples include second doses given at about 4 or 12 weeks.

Findings and limits, study-wide: Repertoire collection took place solely once the T cell response had peaked. At baseline, seropositivity was found in only 5 to 7 AZD1222 recipients. Females made up more of the donors, who were largely white British, and clonal diversity may have come out too low.

Comment on this clone: What it recognizes is unknown.

Generated by immunoSEQ multiplex PCR, the TCRdb table keeps only in-frame clones and is missing some. The table shows 120,000 or so clones, with about 89% occurring only once. The V gene's germline CDR1 is LNHDA and CDR2 SQIVND (reference sequence). Trimming cost V 4 bases and J 4 bases, with 13 bases left between them. The CDR3 length is 14 residues. Material: peripheral blood, obtained on day 0 of AZD1222 vaccination. The TCR originated in an adult in good health. The V call is TRBV19, the J call TRBJ2-5, with D possibly TRBD1 on 5 matching bases. CDR3 protein: CASSTGYGLETQYF. As DNA, the CDR3 is TGTGCCAGTAGTACAGGGTACGGTTTAGAGACCCAGTACTTC. The whole variable domain, filled in from reference TRBV19 and TRBJ2-5, reads DGGITQSPKYLFRKEGQNVTLSCEQNLNHDAMYWYRQDPGQGLRLIYYSQIVNDFQKGDIAEGYSVSREKKESFPLTVTSAQKNPTAFYLCASSTGYGLETQYFGPGTRLLVL.